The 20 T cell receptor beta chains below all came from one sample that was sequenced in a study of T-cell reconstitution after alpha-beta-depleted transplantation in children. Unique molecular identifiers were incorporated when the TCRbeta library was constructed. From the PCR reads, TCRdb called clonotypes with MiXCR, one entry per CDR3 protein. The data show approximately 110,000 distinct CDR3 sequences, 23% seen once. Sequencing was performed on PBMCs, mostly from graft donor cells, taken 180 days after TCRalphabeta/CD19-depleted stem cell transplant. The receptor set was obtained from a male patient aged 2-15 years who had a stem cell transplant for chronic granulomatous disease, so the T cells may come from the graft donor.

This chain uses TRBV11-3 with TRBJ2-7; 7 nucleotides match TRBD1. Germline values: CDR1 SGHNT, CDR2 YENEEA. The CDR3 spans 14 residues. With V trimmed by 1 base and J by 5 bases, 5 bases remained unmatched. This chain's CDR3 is CASSLGRTGHEQYF. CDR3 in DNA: TGTGCCAGCAGCTTAGGTCGGACAGGCCACGAGCAGTACTTC.

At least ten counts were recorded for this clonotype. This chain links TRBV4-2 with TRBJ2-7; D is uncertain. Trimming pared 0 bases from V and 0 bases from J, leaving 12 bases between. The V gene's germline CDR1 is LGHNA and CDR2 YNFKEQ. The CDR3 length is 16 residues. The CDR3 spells CASSQESRPSSYEQYF. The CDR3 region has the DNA TGTGCCAGCAGCCAAGAGTCGAGACCTTCCTCCTACGAGCAGTACTTC.

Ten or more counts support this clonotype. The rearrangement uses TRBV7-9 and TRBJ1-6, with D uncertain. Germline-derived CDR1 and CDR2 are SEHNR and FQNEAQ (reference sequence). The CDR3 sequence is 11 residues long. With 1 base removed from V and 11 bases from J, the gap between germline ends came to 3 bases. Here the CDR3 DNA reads TGTGCCAGCAGCTTAGTTCCACCCCTCCACTTT. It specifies CASSLVPPLHF.

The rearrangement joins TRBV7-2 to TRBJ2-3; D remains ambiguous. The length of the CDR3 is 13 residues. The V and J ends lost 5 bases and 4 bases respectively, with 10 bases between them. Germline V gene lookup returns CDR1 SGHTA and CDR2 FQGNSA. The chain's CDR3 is CASSPPPADTQYF. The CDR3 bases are TGTGCCAGCAGCCCCCCCCCCGCAGATACGCAGTATTTT.

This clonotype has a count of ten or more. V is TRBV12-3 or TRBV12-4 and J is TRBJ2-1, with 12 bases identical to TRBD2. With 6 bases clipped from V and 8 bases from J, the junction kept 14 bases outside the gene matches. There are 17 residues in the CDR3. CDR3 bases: TGTGCCAGCAGGCGACTAGCGGGAGCTCTATATGTCGATGAGCAGTTCTTC. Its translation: CASRRLAGALYVDEQFF.

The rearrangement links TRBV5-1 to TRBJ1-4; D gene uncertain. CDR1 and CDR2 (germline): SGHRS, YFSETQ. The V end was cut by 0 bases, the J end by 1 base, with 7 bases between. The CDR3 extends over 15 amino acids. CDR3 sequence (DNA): TGCGCCAGCAGCTTGGACGGAGGAACTAATGAAAAACTGTTTTTT. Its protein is CASSLDGGTNEKLFF.

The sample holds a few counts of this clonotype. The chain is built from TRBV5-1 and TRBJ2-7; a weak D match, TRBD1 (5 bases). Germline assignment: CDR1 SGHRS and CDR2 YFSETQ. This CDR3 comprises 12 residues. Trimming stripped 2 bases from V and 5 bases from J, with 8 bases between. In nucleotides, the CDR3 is TGCGCCAGCAGCTTCCTAGGGGACGAGCAGTACTTC. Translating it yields CASSFLGDEQYF. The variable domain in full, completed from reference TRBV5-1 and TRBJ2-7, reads KAGVTQTPRYLIKTRGQQVTLSCSPISGHRSVSWYQQTPGQGLQFLFEYFSETQRNKGNFPGRFSGRQFSNSRSEMNVSTLELGDSALYLCASSFLGDEQYFGPGTRLTVT.

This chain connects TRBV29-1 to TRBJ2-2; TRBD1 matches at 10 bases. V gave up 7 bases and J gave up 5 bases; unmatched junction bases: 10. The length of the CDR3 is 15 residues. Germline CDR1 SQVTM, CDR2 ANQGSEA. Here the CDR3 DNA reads TGCAGCGCCAAGGGAGGGACAGGGGAAACCGGGGAGCTGTTTTTT. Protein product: CSAKGGTGETGELFF.

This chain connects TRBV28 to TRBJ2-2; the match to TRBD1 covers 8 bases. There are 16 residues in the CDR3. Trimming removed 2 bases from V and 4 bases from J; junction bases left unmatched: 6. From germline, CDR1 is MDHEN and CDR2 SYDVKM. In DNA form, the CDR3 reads TGTGCCAGCAGTTTAGTCGGGACAGGATTCACCGGGGAGCTGTTTTTT. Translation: CASSLVGTGFTGELFF.

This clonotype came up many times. CDR3: CASSFRDRDSYEQYF. The CDR3 bases are TGCGCCAGCAGCTTCCGGGACAGGGATTCCTACGAGCAGTACTTC. This chain joins TRBV5-1 and TRBJ2-7; 9 nucleotides agree with TRBD1. This CDR3 contains 15 residues. The junction had 4 bases not matched to a gene; V was cut back by 2 bases and J by 1 base. The V gene's germline CDR1 is SGHRS and CDR2 YFSETQ.

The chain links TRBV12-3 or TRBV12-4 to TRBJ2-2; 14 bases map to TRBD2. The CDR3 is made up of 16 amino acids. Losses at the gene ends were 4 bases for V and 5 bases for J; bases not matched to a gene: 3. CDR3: CASSSGTSGSTGELFF. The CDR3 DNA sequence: TGTGCCAGCAGTTCAGGGACTAGCGGGAGTACCGGGGAGCTGTTTTTT.

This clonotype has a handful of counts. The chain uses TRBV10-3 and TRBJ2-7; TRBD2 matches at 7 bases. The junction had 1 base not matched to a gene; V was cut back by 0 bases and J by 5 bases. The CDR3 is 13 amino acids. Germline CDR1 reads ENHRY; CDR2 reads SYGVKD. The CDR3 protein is CAISESGGNEQYF. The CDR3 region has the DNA TGTGCCATCAGTGAGTCGGGAGGGAACGAGCAGTACTTC.

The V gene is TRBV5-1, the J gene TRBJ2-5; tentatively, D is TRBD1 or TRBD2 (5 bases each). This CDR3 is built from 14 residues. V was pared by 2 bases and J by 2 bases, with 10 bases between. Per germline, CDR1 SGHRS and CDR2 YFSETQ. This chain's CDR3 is CASSFMRGQETQYF. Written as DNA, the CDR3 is TGCGCCAGCAGCTTCATGAGGGGTCAAGAGACCCAGTACTTC.

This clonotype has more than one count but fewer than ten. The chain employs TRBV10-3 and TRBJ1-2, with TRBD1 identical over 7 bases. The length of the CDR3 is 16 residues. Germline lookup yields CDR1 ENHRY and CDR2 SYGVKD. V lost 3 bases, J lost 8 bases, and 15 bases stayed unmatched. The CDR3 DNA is TGTGCCATCAGTGATTTTGAGGACGGTCGAGGGGGCGGCTACACCTTC. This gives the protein CAISDFEDGRGGGYTF.

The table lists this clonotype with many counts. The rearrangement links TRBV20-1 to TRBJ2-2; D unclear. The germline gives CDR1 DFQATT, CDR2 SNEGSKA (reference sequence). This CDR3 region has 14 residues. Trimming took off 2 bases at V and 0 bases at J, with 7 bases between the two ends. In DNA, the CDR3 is TGCAGTGCTAGAAGGCAGGCGAACACCGGGGAGCTGTTTTTT. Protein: CSARRQANTGELFF.

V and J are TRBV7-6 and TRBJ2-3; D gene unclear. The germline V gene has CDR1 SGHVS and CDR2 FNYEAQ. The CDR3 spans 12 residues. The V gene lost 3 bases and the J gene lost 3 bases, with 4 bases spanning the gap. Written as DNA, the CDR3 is TGTGCCAGCAGCTTTGGAACAGATACGCAGTATTTT. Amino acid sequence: CASSFGTDTQYF.

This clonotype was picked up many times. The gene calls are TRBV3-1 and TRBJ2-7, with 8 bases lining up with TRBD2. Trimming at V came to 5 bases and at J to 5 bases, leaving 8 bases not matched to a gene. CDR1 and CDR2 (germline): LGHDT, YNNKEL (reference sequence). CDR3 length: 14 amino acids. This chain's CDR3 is CASSYTSGGNEQYF. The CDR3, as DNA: TGTGCCAGCAGCTACACGAGCGGGGGCAACGAGCAGTACTTC.

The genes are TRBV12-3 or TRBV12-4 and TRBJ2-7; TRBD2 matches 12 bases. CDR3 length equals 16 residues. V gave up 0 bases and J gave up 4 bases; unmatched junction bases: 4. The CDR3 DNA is TGTGCCAGCAGTTTAGCTGGGACTAGCGGGCTGTACGAGCAGTACTTC. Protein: CASSLAGTSGLYEQYF.

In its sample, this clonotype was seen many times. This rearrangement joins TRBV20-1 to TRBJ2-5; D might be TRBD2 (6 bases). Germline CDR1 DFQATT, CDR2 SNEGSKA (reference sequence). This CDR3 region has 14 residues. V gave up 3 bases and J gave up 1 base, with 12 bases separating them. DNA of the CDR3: TGCAGTGCTAGGAAAGGGGACTCCCAAGAGACCCAGTACTTC. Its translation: CSARKGDSQETQYF.

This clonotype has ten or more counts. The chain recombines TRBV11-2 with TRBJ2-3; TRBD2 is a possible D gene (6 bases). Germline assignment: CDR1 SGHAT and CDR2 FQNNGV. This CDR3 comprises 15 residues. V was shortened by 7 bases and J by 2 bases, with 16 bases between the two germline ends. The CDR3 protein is CASIPNWGDTDTQYF. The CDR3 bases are TGTGCCAGCATCCCGAATTGGGGGGACACAGATACGCAGTATTTT.